Sequencing of this T cell receptor beta chain was carried out in a study of blood T cell repertoires in COVID-19 (TCRdb year 2020). About the study as a whole: The collaborator samples originated in the United States, Italy and Spain and spanned the acute and convalescent phases of COVID-19. HLA class I and class II types, where available, came from metadata supplied by the sample provider rather than from assay-based typing. The dataset comprised deeply sampled blood TCRbeta repertoires from subjects exposed to, actively infected with, or recovered from COVID-19. The material from the prospective study consisted of cDNA or gDNA derived from T cells, B-cell-depleted T cells, or PBMCs. The repertoires were released in a freely available public database meant as a resource for research on the immune response to SARS-CoV-2. Sample metadata almost always included a de-identified subject ID, COVID-19 status, age in years and sex. Samples came from the ongoing ImmuneRACE study (first 160 participants) plus 1,254 subjects from 6 global collaborators. Paper-wide results and their limitations: The amount of clinical and demographic metadata varied by source and participant and was provided uncurated.

Concerning this clone itself: The antigen it recognizes is unknown. One base away there is no much larger clone; base qualities are not given.

The germline V gene (reference sequence) specifies SEHNR as CDR1 and FQNEAQ as CDR2. The germline V end is reduced by 5 bases and the J end by 9 bases; junction bases left unmatched: 10. The cysteine opens and the phenylalanine closes a CDR3 of 14 amino acids. The only DNA kept is the CDR3, 42 bases in frame from the first base. In the prospective study, participants were roughly 18 to 100 years old, resided in about two dozen geographic areas of the United States, and were enrolled through a virtual design. To assign participants to cohorts, the prospective study relied on clinical history that participants themselves reported in a screening survey and a study questionnaire. For ImmuneRACE Cohort 3, a participant was defined as recovered based on two consecutive negative NP/OP PCR tests, clearance by a healthcare professional, or resolution of symptoms. Mobile phlebotomists in the prospective study collected whole blood, serum and a nasopharyngeal or oropharyngeal swab from every participant. Over a roughly 2-month period, participants in the prospective study had the option of providing additional blood draws and questionnaires. Blood samples from the prospective study were shipped frozen or at room temperature prior to DNA extraction.

The immunoSEQ Assay, a bias-controlled multiplex PCR, was used to amplify TCRbeta CDR3 regions from genomic DNA. In the authors' own workflow: Nucleated cell counts per sample were estimated from amplification of reference gene primers within the assay. Sequence reads were collapsed and filtered to measure the absolute abundance of every unique TCRbeta CDR3 rearrangement. For each sample, productive Simpson clonality was calculated by taking the square root of Simpson's diversity index across productive rearrangements. Here the immuneACCESS table is served through TCRdb, limited to in-frame sequences with V and J called. Missing clones are a known gap in these copies; in checked studies unresolved V genes cover under half, and the rest lacks a known reason. D and trimming were read from the DNA, whereas the V and J calls and clone size are those reported in that table. Counted in this sample were fewer than 500,000 clones; about 90% of them appeared once. The leading ten clones occupy about 0.7% of the sample.

Sequenced sample: PBMCs or T cells enriched from blood (not recorded which). The receptor chain draws on TRBV7-9 and TRBJ2-1, with TRBD2 identical over 7 junction bases. The receptor comes from a woman aged 18-29 years who had recovered from COVID-19. CDR3 protein: CASSPSTSSAEQFF. The DNA reads as follows: TGTGCCAGCAGCCCTTCGACTAGCAGCGCTGAGCAGTTCTTC.